The 9 T cell receptor beta chains in this list originate from one sample, sequenced in a study of OX40 agonist ivuxolimab in advanced cancers. Assay: immunoSEQ multiplex PCR; the TCRdb copy retains only in-frame clones and omits some. The data contain about 12,000 clones, approximately 83% of them singletons. The material sequenced was CD4+ or CD8+ T cells sorted from blood, taken in a trial of the OX40 agonist ivuxolimab. Receptors originate from an adult with an advanced solid tumor such as melanoma, head and neck, liver or kidney cancer.

J is TRBJ1-1 and V is TRBV4-1; a possible D gene is TRBD1 (6 bases). Germline loops: CDR1 MGHRA, CDR2 YSYEKL. Trimming cost V 0 bases and J 0 bases, with 11 bases left between them. The CDR3 consists of 16 residues. CDR3 nucleotide sequence: TGCGCCAGCAGCCAAGAACAGGGCCTCATGAACACTGAAGCTTTCTTT. Protein sequence: CASSQEQGLMNTEAFF.

V gene TRBV5-4 combines with J gene TRBJ2-5, with TRBD2 matching 11 bases. Germline CDR1 reads SGHNT; CDR2 reads YYREEE (reference sequence). The CDR3 has 15 residues. V shed 0 bases and J 4 bases; nucleotides not matched to a gene: 2. The CDR3, as DNA: TGTGCCAGCAGCTTGGTCACTAGCGGGGGAGAGACCCAGTACTTC. Residues: CASSLVTSGGETQYF.

V is TRBV5-6 and J is TRBJ2-2; TRBD2 agrees at 7 bases. J was trimmed by 9 bases and V by 0 bases; bases with no gene match: 2. CDR1 and CDR2 from the germline V gene are SGHDT and YYEEEE. There are 13 residues in the CDR3. As DNA, the CDR3 is TGTGCCAGCAGCTTGGTGGGGACTAGGGAGCTGTTTTTT. Its translation: CASSLVGTRELFF.

J is TRBJ1-2 and V is TRBV4-2, with 9 bases fitting TRBD1. J gave up 8 bases and V 1 base, and 11 bases lay outside the gene matches. Germline lookup yields CDR1 LGHNA and CDR2 YNFKEQ. The CDR3 has 16 amino acids. CDR3 bases: TGTGCCAGCAGCCAAGTCGGATTACAGGGGGCCGGGGGCTACACCTTC. Translated, it gives CASSQVGLQGAGGYTF.

This clone appeared once. The chain combines TRBV7-9 with TRBJ1-2, with a tentative D call TRBD1 (5 bases). Germline CDR1 is SEHNR and CDR2 is FQNEAQ (reference sequence). The CDR3 sequence is 13 residues long. V was trimmed by 4 bases and J by 4 bases, leaving 10 bases between them. CDR3 sequence reads: CASSSQGSYGYTF. CDR3 bases: TGTGCCAGCAGCTCGCAGGGTAGCTATGGCTACACCTTC.

The J gene is TRBJ1-5, the V gene TRBV5-8; no clear D gene. Germline CDR1 SGHTS, CDR2 YDEGEE. The V end was cut by 3 bases, the J end by 0 bases, with 10 bases between. The CDR3 has 15 amino acids. The CDR3 protein is CASSSTSSSNQPQHF. The CDR3 DNA reads TGTGCCAGCAGCTCGACCAGTTCTAGCAATCAGCCCCAGCATTTT. The variable domain in full, completed from reference TRBV5-8 and TRBJ1-5, reads EAGVTQSPTHLIKTRGQQATLRCSPISGHTSVYWYQQALGLGLQFLLWYDEGEERNRGNFPPRFSGRQFPNYSSELNVNALELEDSALYLCASSSTSSSNQPQHFGDGTRLSIL.

V usage is TRBV19 and J usage is TRBJ2-3, with D unresolved. V lost 1 base, J lost 0 bases, and 8 bases lay in between. There are 15 residues in the CDR3. Germline V gene sequence: CDR1 LNHDA, CDR2 SQIVND (reference sequence). CDR3 protein: CASSIAPPSTDTQYF. CDR3 coding DNA: TGTGCCAGTAGTATAGCCCCCCCTAGCACAGATACGCAGTATTTT.

The chain combines TRBV19 with TRBJ2-1; TRBD2 might be the D (5 bases). V gave up 5 bases and J gave up 7 bases, with 12 bases separating them. CDR3 length equals 13 residues. Germline V CDR1 and CDR2: LNHDA, SQIVND (reference sequence). As DNA, the CDR3 is TGTGCCAGTAGTCCCGGACTGAGGAATGAGCAGTTCTTC. It yields the protein CASSPGLRNEQFF.

The genes are TRBV19 and TRBJ1-3, with a tentative D call TRBD1 (5 bases). Germline V CDR1 and CDR2: LNHDA, SQIVND (reference sequence). The CDR3 sequence is 15 residues long. Trimming cost V 3 bases and J 0 bases, with 9 bases left between them. The CDR3: CASSITGYSGNTIYF. The CDR3 nucleotides are TGTGCCAGTAGTATTACAGGTTACTCTGGAAACACCATATATTTT.